The 4 T cell receptor beta chains below come from one sample, sequenced in a study of blood T cell repertoires in COVID-19. TCRdb's table, derived via immunoSEQ multiplex PCR, lists solely in-frame clones and lacks some. Among some 360,000 clones listed, about 90% were seen once. Sequenced sample: peripheral blood. The receptors derive from a woman aged 60-75 years with COVID-19, enrolled during active disease.

This clone showed up just once. CDR3 sequence reads: CASSSRAGGPLGNIQYF. The CDR3, as DNA: TGTGCCAGCAGTTCCCGCGCCGGGGGGCCCCTCGGAAACATTCAGTACTTC. The chain links TRBV2 to TRBJ2-4; maybe TRBD2 (7 bases). Per germline, CDR1 SNHLY and CDR2 FYNNEI. Trimming shortened V by 5 bases and J by 6 bases, and 23 bases separated the two germline ends. This CDR3 spans 17 amino acids.

The rearrangement joins TRBV2 to TRBJ1-4, with 10 positions matching TRBD1. The V gene's germline CDR1 is SNHLY and CDR2 FYNNEI. Trimming cost V 7 bases and J 6 bases; bases outside gene matches: 5. The CDR3 runs 14 residues. The CDR3, as DNA: TGTGCCAGCATTCAGACAGGGGGCTATGAAAAACTGTTTTTT. This sequence encodes CASIQTGGYEKLFF.

This sequence joins TRBV3-1 (or the pseudogene TRBV3-2) and TRBJ2-2; TRBD2 might be the D (6 bases). Germline assignment: CDR1 LGHDT and CDR2 YNNKEL (reference sequence). The CDR3 extends over 15 amino acids. Trimming left V 4 bases short and J 2 bases short, with 11 bases between. CDR3 nucleotides: TGTGCCAGCAGCCCGTACGGGACTAACACCGGGGAGCTGTTTTTT. Amino acid sequence: CASSPYGTNTGELFF.

This clone was counted a few times. This chain joins TRBV5-1 and TRBJ2-2, with D possibly matching TRBD1 (5 bases). The germline V and J ends were trimmed by 2 bases and 2 bases, with 10 bases remaining between them. The CDR3 consists of 15 residues. CDR1 SGHRS and CDR2 YFSETQ come from the germline V gene. CDR3 residues: CASSLRQSNTGELFF. DNA of the CDR3: TGCGCCAGCAGCTTACGACAGTCCAACACCGGGGAGCTGTTTTTT.